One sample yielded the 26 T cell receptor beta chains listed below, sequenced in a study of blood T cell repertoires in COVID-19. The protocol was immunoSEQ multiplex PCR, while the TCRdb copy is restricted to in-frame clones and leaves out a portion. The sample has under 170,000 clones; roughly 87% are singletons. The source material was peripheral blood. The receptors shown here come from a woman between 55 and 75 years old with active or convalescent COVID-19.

In nucleotides, the CDR3 is TGTGCCAGCAGTTACCCCCTTTCTCGGGGAGGGGCTTACAATGAGCAGTTCTTC. Translation gives CASSYPLSRGGAYNEQFF. This rearrangement joins TRBV6-2 or TRBV6-3 to TRBJ2-1; 7 bases agree with TRBD2. Looked up from germline, CDR1 is MNHEY and CDR2 is SVGEGT. This CDR3 comprises 18 residues. After removal of 2 bases from V and 4 bases from J, the junction contained 14 bases not matched to a gene.

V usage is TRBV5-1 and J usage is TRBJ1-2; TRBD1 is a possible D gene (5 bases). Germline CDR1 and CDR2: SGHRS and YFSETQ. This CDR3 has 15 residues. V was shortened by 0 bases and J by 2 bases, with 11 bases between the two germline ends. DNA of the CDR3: TGCGCCAGCAGCTTGGATGCAGGGTCAAACTATGGCTACACCTTC. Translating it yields CASSLDAGSNYGYTF.

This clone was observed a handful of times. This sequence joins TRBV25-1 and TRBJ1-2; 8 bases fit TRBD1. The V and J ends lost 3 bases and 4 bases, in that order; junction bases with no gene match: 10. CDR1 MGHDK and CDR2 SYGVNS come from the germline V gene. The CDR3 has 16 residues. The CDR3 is CASSDFGQGGAYGYTF. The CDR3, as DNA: TGTGCCAGCAGTGACTTCGGACAGGGAGGCGCCTATGGCTACACCTTC.

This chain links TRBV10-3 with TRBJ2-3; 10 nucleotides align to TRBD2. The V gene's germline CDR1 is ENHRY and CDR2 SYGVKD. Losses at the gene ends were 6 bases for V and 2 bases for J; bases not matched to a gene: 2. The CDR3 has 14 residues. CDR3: CAISLAGDTDTQYF. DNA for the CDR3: TGTGCCATCAGCCTAGCGGGGGACACAGATACGCAGTATTTT.

In DNA form, the CDR3 reads TGTGCCAGCAGCTTGGCGGGGGGGGTCTACAATGAGCAGTTCTTC. It codes for CASSLAGGVYNEQFF. The genes are TRBV5-4 and TRBJ2-1; 8 bases fit TRBD2. The CDR3 has 15 amino acids. V was clipped by 0 bases and J by 3 bases; unmatched bases: 2. Germline V gene lookup returns CDR1 SGHNT and CDR2 YYREEE (reference sequence).

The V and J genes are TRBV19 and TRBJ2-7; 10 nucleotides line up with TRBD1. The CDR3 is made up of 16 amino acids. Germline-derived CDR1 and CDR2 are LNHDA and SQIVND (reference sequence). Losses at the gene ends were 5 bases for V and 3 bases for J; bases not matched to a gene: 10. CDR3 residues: CASSPTGQGGYYEQYF. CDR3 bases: TGTGCCAGTAGTCCGACTGGACAGGGGGGGTACTACGAGCAGTACTTC.

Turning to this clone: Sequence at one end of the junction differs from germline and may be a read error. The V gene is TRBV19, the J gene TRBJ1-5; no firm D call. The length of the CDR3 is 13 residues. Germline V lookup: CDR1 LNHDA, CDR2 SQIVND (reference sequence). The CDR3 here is CASSVDNNQPQHF. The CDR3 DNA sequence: TGTGCCAGTAGTGTAGACAACAATCAGCCCCAGCATTTT.

The CDR3 coding sequence is TGCGCCAGCAGCTCAGGGTTGTCCGACACTGAAGCTTTCTTT. Translating gives CASSSGLSDTEAFF. The chain combines TRBV5-1 with TRBJ1-1, with a tentative D call TRBD1 (5 bases). V gave up 3 bases and J gave up 3 bases, with 12 bases separating them. This CDR3 contains 14 residues. Germline V gene sequence: CDR1 SGHRS, CDR2 YFSETQ.

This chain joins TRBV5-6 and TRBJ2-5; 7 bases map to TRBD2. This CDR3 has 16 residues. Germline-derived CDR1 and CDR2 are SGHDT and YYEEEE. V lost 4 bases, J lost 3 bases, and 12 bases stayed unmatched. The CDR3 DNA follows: TGTGCCAGCAGCCGGCCTGGGAACAGCGGGAAAGAGACCCAGTACTTC. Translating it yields CASSRPGNSGKETQYF. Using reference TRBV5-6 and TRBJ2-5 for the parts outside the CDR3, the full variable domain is DAGVTQSPTHLIKTRGQQVTLRCSPKSGHDTVSWYQQALGQGPQFIFQYYEEEERQRGNFPDRFSGHQFPNYSSELNVNALLLGDSALYLCASSRPGNSGKETQYFGPGTRLLVL.

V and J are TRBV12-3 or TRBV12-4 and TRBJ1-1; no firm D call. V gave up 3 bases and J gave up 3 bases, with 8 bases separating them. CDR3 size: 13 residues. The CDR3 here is CASSFAGDTEAFF. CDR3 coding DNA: TGTGCCAGCAGTTTTGCCGGGGACACTGAAGCTTTCTTT.

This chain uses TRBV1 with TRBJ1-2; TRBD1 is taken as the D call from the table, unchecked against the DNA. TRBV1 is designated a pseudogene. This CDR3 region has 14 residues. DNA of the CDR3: TGCACCAGCAGCCATCAGGGGGCGAACTATGGCTACACCTTC. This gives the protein CTSSHQGANYGYTF.

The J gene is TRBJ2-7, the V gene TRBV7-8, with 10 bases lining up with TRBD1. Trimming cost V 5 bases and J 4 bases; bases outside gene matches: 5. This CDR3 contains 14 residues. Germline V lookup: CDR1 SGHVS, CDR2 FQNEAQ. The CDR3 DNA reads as TGTGCCAGCAGCAGAGGGACAGGGGTTTACGAGCAGTACTTC. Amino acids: CASSRGTGVYEQYF.

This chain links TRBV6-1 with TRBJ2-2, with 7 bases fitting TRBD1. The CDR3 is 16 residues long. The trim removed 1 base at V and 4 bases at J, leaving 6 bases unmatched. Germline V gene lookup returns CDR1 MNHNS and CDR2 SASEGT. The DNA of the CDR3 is TGTGCCAGCAGTGAAGGGACAGGATTTTTCACCGGGGAGCTGTTTTTT. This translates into CASSEGTGFFTGELFF.

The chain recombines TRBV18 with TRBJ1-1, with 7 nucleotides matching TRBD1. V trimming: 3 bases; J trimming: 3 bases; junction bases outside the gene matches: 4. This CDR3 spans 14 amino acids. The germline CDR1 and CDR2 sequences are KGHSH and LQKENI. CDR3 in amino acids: CASSPYGQDTEAFF. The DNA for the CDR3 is TGTGCCAGCTCACCCTATGGACAGGACACTGAAGCTTTCTTT.

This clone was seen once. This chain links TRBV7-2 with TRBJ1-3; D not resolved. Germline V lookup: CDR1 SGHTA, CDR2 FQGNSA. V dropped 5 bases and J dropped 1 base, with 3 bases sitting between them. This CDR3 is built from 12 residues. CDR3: CASSPSGNTIYF. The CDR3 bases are TGTGCCAGCAGCCCTTCTGGAAACACCATATATTTT. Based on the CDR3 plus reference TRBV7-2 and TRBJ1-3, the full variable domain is GAGVSQSPSNKVTEKGKDVELRCDPISGHTALYWYRQSLGQGLEFLIYFQGNSAPDKSGLPSDRFSAERTGGSVSTLTIQRTQQEDSAVYLCASSPSGNTIYFGEGSWLTVV.

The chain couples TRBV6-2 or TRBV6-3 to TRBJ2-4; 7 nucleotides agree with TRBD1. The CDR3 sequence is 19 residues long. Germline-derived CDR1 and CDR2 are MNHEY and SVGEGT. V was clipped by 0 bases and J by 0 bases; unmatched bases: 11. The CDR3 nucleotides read TGTGCCAGCAGTTACTCGGGTTTACAGGGGCCTATAGCCAAAAACATTCAGTACTTC. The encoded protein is CASSYSGLQGPIAKNIQYF.

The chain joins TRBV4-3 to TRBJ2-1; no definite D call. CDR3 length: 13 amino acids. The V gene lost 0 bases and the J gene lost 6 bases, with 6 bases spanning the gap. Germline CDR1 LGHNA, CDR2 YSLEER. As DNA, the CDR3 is TGCGCCAGCAGCCAAGATTGGGCCAATGAGCAGTTCTTC. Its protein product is CASSQDWANEQFF.

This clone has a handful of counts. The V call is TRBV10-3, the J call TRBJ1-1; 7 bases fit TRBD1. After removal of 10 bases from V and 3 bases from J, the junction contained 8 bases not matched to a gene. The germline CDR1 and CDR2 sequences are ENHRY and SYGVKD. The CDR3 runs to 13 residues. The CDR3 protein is CATIRGLDTEAFF. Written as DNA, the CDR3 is TGTGCCACCATCAGGGGGTTGGACACTGAAGCTTTCTTT.

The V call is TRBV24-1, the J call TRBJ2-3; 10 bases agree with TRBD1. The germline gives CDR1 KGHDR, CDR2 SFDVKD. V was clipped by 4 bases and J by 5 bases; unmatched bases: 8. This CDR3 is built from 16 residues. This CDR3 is CATSDPGTGVGDTQYF. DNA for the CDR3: TGTGCCACCAGTGACCCCGGGACAGGGGTGGGAGATACGCAGTATTTT.

The CDR3 region has the DNA TGCGCCAGCAGCTTGGTAGGGGGCGAAAACATTCAGTACTTC. Translated, it gives CASSLVGGENIQYF. The V gene is TRBV5-1, the J gene TRBJ2-4; TRBD1 aligns across 7 bases. This CDR3 has 14 residues. Germline values: CDR1 SGHRS, CDR2 YFSETQ. Trimming removed 0 bases from V and 5 bases from J; junction bases left unmatched: 2.

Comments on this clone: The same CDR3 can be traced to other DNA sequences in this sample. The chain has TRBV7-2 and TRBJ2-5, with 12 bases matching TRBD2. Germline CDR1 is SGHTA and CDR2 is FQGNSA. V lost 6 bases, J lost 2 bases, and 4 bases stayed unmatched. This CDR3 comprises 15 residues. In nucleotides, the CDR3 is TGTGCCAGCAGTCTAGCGGGGGGGAGTCAAGAGACCCAGTACTTC. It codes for CASSLAGGSQETQYF. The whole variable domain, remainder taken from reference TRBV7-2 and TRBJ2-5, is GAGVSQSPSNKVTEKGKDVELRCDPISGHTALYWYRQSLGQGLEFLIYFQGNSAPDKSGLPSDRFSAERTGGSVSTLTIQRTQQEDSAVYLCASSLAGGSQETQYFGPGTRLLVL.

The CDR3, as DNA: TGCAGCGTTGCGGGGACAGCGAATCTCGGCTACACCTTC. As protein: CSVAGTANLGYTF. The chain has TRBV29-1 and TRBJ1-2; the match to TRBD1 covers 7 bases. V lost 4 bases to trimming and J lost 8 bases; unmatched junction nucleotides: 10. Germline V lookup: CDR1 SQVTM, CDR2 ANQGSEA. The CDR3 runs 13 residues.

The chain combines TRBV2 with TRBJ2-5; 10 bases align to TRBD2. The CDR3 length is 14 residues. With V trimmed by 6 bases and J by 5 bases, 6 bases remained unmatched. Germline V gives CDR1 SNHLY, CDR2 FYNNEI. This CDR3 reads CASRGSGGPETQYF. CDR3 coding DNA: TGTGCCAGCAGAGGTAGCGGGGGGCCGGAGACCCAGTACTTC.

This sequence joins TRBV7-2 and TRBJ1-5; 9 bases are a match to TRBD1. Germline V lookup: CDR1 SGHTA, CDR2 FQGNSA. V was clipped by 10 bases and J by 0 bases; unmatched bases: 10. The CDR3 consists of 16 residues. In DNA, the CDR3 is TGTGCCACGTCGGGACAGGGAGGTGGTAGCAATCAGCCCCAGCATTTT. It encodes CATSGQGGGSNQPQHF.

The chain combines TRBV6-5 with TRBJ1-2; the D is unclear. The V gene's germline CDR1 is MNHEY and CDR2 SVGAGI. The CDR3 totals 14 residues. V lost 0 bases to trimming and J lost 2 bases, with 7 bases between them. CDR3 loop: CASSYSAQNYGYTF. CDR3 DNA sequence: TGTGCCAGCAGTTACTCGGCACAGAACTATGGCTACACCTTC.

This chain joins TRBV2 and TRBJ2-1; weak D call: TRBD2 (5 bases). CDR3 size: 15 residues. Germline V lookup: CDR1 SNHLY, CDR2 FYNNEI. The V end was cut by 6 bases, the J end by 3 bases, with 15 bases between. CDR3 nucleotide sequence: TGTGCCAGCAGGATCTCCCGGGCGGGCTACAATGAGCAGTTCTTC. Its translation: CASRISRAGYNEQFF.